This entry lists 9 T cell receptor beta chains sequenced from one sample in a study of radiotherapy plus CTLA-4 blockade in lung cancer. Clones were read by immunoSEQ multiplex PCR, and TCRdb kept only the in-frame ones, dropping some. There are about 95,000 clones in the sample; roughly 80% occur only once, and around 3.6% lies in the top ten. The specimen comprised peripheral blood, sampled from a patient treated with radiotherapy plus ipilimumab. These receptors were collected from a human donor with non-small cell lung cancer who had a partial response to radiotherapy plus ipilimumab.

V gene TRBV4-1 combines with J gene TRBJ2-7; 8 nucleotides align to TRBD1. The CDR3 runs to 15 residues. Trimming took 0 bases from V and 3 from J; bases not matched to a gene: 4. Per germline, CDR1 MGHRA and CDR2 YSYEKL. This chain's CDR3 is CASSQDLGQVYEQYF. DNA for the CDR3: TGCGCCAGCAGCCAAGATCTGGGACAGGTCTACGAGCAGTACTTC.

The CDR3 here is CASSRLGRTYEQYF. CDR3 sequence (DNA): TGTGCCAGCAGCCGTCTCGGGAGGACCTACGAGCAGTACTTC. The J gene is TRBJ2-7, the V gene TRBV21-1; the D call of TRBD2 is as the table states it, not checked on the DNA. TRBV21-1 counts as a pseudogene. The CDR3 consists of 14 residues.

The chain recombines TRBV15 with TRBJ1-4; the match to TRBD1 covers 9 bases. Germline CDR1 reads LNHNV; CDR2 reads YYDKDF (reference sequence). The CDR3 runs to 16 residues. V gave up 1 base and J gave up 6 bases; unmatched junction bases: 6. CDR3 residues: CATSRAGTGSYEKLFF. CDR3 in DNA: TGTGCCACCAGCAGAGCCGGGACAGGGTCCTATGAAAAACTGTTTTTT.

The rearrangement links TRBV9 to TRBJ2-3; perhaps TRBD2 as D (7 bases). Between the trimmed V and J ends, which lost 4 bases and 2 bases, there was a span of 17 bases. Germline V gene sequence: CDR1 SGDLS, CDR2 YYNGEE. This CDR3 is 16 amino acids long. The CDR3, as DNA: TGTGCCAGCAGCCGGGGGGCGGGGACCGTCACAGATACGCAGTATTTT. Translated, it gives CASSRGAGTVTDTQYF.

This chain links TRBV12-5 with TRBJ2-7, with 9 bases that match TRBD1. Germline V gene sequence: CDR1 LGHNT, CDR2 FRNRAP. This CDR3 spans 14 amino acids. V shed 4 bases, J shed 6 bases, and the junction held 7 bases outside the gene matches. Here the CDR3 reads CASGSGTGPSEQYF. In nucleotides, the CDR3 is TGTGCTAGTGGTTCGGGGACAGGGCCAAGCGAGCAGTACTTC.

The rearrangement links TRBV7-3 to TRBJ2-1; TRBD1 matches at 10 bases. This CDR3 spans 15 amino acids. After removal of 2 bases from V and 7 bases from J, the junction contained 5 bases not matched to a gene. The germline V gene encodes CDR1 SGHTA and CDR2 FQGTGA. The CDR3 reads CASSLYGQGDNEQFF. DNA for the CDR3: TGTGCCAGCAGCTTATACGGACAGGGGGATAATGAGCAGTTCTTC.

This sequence joins TRBV2 and TRBJ2-2, with 10 nucleotides matching TRBD1. There are 15 residues in the CDR3. J gave up 7 bases and V 6 bases, and 8 bases lay outside the gene matches. Germline V gene data show CDR1 as SNHLY and CDR2 as FYNNEI. CDR3 residues: CASRTTGGRGGELFF. Here the CDR3 DNA reads TGTGCCAGCAGGACGACAGGGGGCAGGGGCGGGGAGCTGTTTTTT.

The CDR3 region is CASSIPNEKLFF. CDR3 bases: TGTGCCAGTAGTATACCGAATGAAAAACTGTTTTTT. This rearrangement joins TRBV19 to TRBJ1-4; unclear D gene. The V and J ends lost 2 bases and 5 bases respectively, with 3 bases between them. The length of the CDR3 is 12 residues. Germline V gives CDR1 LNHDA, CDR2 SQIVND (reference sequence).

This chain links TRBV5-4 with TRBJ2-1, with 7 bases fitting TRBD2. This CDR3 has 11 amino acids. J gave up 10 bases and V 4 bases, and 2 bases lay outside the gene matches. Germline-derived CDR1 and CDR2 are SGHNT and YYREEE (reference sequence). The CDR3 spells CASSQRGEQFF. In nucleotides, the CDR3 is TGTGCCAGCAGCCAGCGGGGCGAGCAGTTCTTC.